The 7 T cell receptor beta chains below come from one sample, sequenced in a study of cytomegalovirus exposure and HLA in healthy donors. Amplification used 60 Vbeta primers and 13 Jbeta primers. The assay was immunoSEQ multiplex PCR, and TCRdb's table has in-frame clones only and misses some. This sample's table reports approximately 120,000 clones. Sequenced: PBMCs. The receptors here all came from a man in his thirties or forties in good health and CMV-seronegative.

The chain recombines TRBV27 with TRBJ2-3; 13 bases are a match to TRBD2. The CDR3 sequence is 24 residues long. Germline V gene sequence: CDR1 MNHEY, CDR2 SMNVEV (reference sequence). V was clipped by 2 bases and J by 0 bases; unmatched bases: 23. CDR3 residues: CASSLRVKYAPGLAGSSSTDTQYF. CDR3 nucleotide sequence: TGTGCCAGCAGTTTACGGGTAAAATACGCTCCGGGACTAGCGGGATCGTCAAGCACAGATACGCAGTATTTT.

The CDR3 here is CASSSIAGGRETQYF. The CDR3 DNA is TGTGCCAGCAGCTCTATAGCGGGGGGGAGGGAGACCCAGTACTTC. The genes are TRBV9 and TRBJ2-5; 11 bases fit TRBD2. Germline V gives CDR1 SGDLS, CDR2 YYNGEE. Germline trimming cut 4 bases from V and 5 bases from J; bases unmatched to any gene: 7. This CDR3 comprises 15 residues.

The rearrangement uses TRBV5-5 and TRBJ2-7; 11 nucleotides match TRBD2. The CDR3 has 16 amino acids. V trimming: 2 bases; J trimming: 3 bases; junction bases outside the gene matches: 7. The germline V gene encodes CDR1 SGHKS and CDR2 YYEKEE (reference sequence). This CDR3 reads CASSFFGLAGVYEQYF. The CDR3 DNA sequence: TGTGCCAGCAGCTTCTTTGGACTAGCGGGCGTCTACGAGCAGTACTTC.

The CDR3 DNA sequence: TGCGCCAGCAGCCAAGGGCAGGGGGTGATGAACACTGAAGCTTTCTTT. Its translation: CASSQGQGVMNTEAFF. The chain links TRBV4-1 to TRBJ1-1; TRBD1 matches at 7 bases. Germline CDR1 is MGHRA and CDR2 is YSYEKL. This CDR3 comprises 16 residues. The V and J ends lost 1 base and 0 bases, in that order; junction bases with no gene match: 5.

Written as DNA, the CDR3 is TGCAGCGTTGTACGGCAGGGGGGTAACCACGAGCAGTACTTC. Amino acids: CSVVRQGGNHEQYF. V gene TRBV29-1 combines with J gene TRBJ2-7, with D maybe TRBD1 (7 bases). CDR3 length equals 14 residues. Germline lookup yields CDR1 SQVTM and CDR2 ANQGSEA. V was trimmed by 4 bases and J by 5 bases, leaving 18 bases between them.

The chain carries TRBV10-3 and TRBJ2-7, with a possible D match to TRBD1 (6 bases). Germline V gives CDR1 ENHRY, CDR2 SYGVKD. Trimming removed 3 bases at V and 5 bases at J, with 14 bases between. The CDR3 sequence is 14 residues long. The CDR3 region has the DNA TGTGCCATCAGTGACGGGGCAGGGGTAGACGAGCAGTACTTC. It yields the protein CAISDGAGVDEQYF.

The V gene is TRBV5-1, the J gene TRBJ2-2; tentative D call: TRBD2 (6 bases). The germline V gene has CDR1 SGHRS and CDR2 YFSETQ. This CDR3 spans 15 amino acids. V was pared by 0 bases and J by 6 bases, with 12 bases between. The CDR3 here is CASSLGGKSSGELFF. The DNA for the CDR3 is TGCGCCAGCAGCTTGGGCGGGAAATCATCCGGGGAGCTGTTTTTT.